Shown below are 10 T cell receptor beta chains from a single sample sequenced in a study of blood T cell repertoires in COVID-19. Sequencing used immunoSEQ multiplex PCR; TCRdb keeps in-frame clones, though not all of them. In the table there are some 180,000 clones, around 90% of which are singletons. Sequenced: peripheral blood. Every receptor here comes from a man aged 45-65 years with acute or convalescent COVID-19.

The chain combines TRBV11-3 with TRBJ2-5; 7 nucleotides match TRBD1. The CDR3 sequence is 14 residues long. The J segment lost 5 bases and the V segment lost 4 bases, leaving 7 bases of the junction unmatched. CDR1 and CDR2 from the germline V gene are SGHNT and YENEEA. The chain's CDR3 is CASSSRGQGETQYF. CDR3 DNA sequence: TGTGCCAGCAGCTCGAGGGGGCAGGGGGAGACCCAGTACTTC.

This clone was recorded only once. This chain connects TRBV9 to TRBJ2-1; 7 nucleotides agree with TRBD2. The V segment lost 0 bases and the J segment 0 bases; nucleotides outside the gene matches: 9. The CDR3 consists of 18 residues. Looked up from germline, CDR1 is SGDLS and CDR2 is YYNGEE. The CDR3 DNA sequence: TGTGCCAGCAGCGTAGCCAGCGGGGTGTATAGCTCCTACAATGAGCAGTTCTTC. Translation gives CASSVASGVYSSYNEQFF.

The chain links TRBV5-6 to TRBJ2-1, with 7 bases aligning to TRBD2. CDR3 length: 13 residues. J lost 7 bases, V lost 5 bases, and 6 bases had no gene match. CDR1 SGHDT and CDR2 YYEEEE come from the germline V gene. Here the CDR3 reads CASSLGLVNEQFF. The CDR3 DNA sequence: TGTGCCAGCAGTCTCGGACTAGTGAATGAGCAGTTCTTC.

V and J are TRBV11-2 and TRBJ2-3; D is perhaps TRBD2 (6 bases). Germline V lookup: CDR1 SGHAT, CDR2 FQNNGV. The CDR3 spans 15 residues. Deletions cut 6 bases from V and 4 bases from J, with 17 bases between. The CDR3 sequence: CASRPSVWGADTQYF. As DNA, the CDR3 is TGTGCCAGCAGGCCCAGTGTATGGGGGGCAGATACGCAGTATTTT.

V usage is TRBV19 and J usage is TRBJ2-1; 14 nucleotides agree with TRBD2. The V segment lost 6 bases and the J segment 15 bases; nucleotides outside the gene matches: 4. The CDR3 loop spans 12 amino acids. CDR1 and CDR2 (germline): LNHDA, SQIVND (reference sequence). In nucleotides, the CDR3 is TGTGCCAGTAGAAGACTAGCGGGAGGGATGTTCTTC. This codes for CASRRLAGGMFF. Supplemented by reference TRBV19 and TRBJ2-1, the full variable domain reads DGGITQSPKYLFRKEGQNVTLSCEQNLNHDAMYWYRQDPGQGLRLIYYSQIVNDFQKGDIAEGYSVSREKKESFPLTVTSAQKNPTAFYLCASRRLAGGMFFGPGTRLTVL.

This rearrangement joins TRBV5-6 to TRBJ1-5; TRBD1 matches at 8 bases. The V segment lost 3 bases and the J segment 9 bases; nucleotides outside the gene matches: 5. The germline V gene has CDR1 SGHDT and CDR2 YYEEEE. The CDR3 is 13 amino acids. The CDR3 DNA reads as TGTGCCAGCAGCTGGACAGGGATTGGGCCCCAGCATTTT. Translating it yields CASSWTGIGPQHF.

The chain carries TRBV15 and TRBJ1-2, with D possibly being TRBD1 (5 bases). Trimming shortened V by 0 bases and J by 2 bases, and 7 bases separated the two germline ends. The CDR3 covers 14 residues. Germline CDR1 is LNHNV and CDR2 is YYDKDF (reference sequence). DNA for the CDR3: TGTGCCACCAGCAGAGAACGACAGAACTATGGCTACACCTTC. This encodes CATSRERQNYGYTF.

The V and J genes are TRBV10-3 and TRBJ2-1, with 8 bases matching TRBD2. Per the germline V gene, CDR1 is ENHRY and CDR2 is SYGVKD. After removal of 5 bases from V and 2 bases from J, the junction contained 5 bases not matched to a gene. The CDR3 spans 15 residues. CDR3 in amino acids: CAISTPGLAYNEQFF. CDR3 sequence (DNA): TGTGCCATCAGTACCCCGGGACTAGCCTACAATGAGCAGTTCTTC.

This clone occurred a few times. The rearrangement joins TRBV5-1 to TRBJ2-2; 9 bases are a match to TRBD1. After removal of 4 bases from V and 5 bases from J, the junction contained 6 bases not matched to a gene. CDR1 is SGHRS and CDR2 is YFSETQ in the germline V gene. The CDR3 consists of 15 residues. CDR3 sequence (DNA): TGCGCCAGCAGCCTATCCGGGACAGGGACCGGGGAGCTGTTTTTT. The encoded protein is CASSLSGTGTGELFF.

The count of this clone is one. The chain links TRBV12-3 or TRBV12-4 to TRBJ2-5, with D possibly matching TRBD2 (6 bases). Trimming cost V 6 bases and J 3 bases, with 11 bases left between them. The CDR3 contains 13 residues. The CDR3 coding sequence is TGTGCCAGCAGCATCCGGGAGAAAGAGACCCAGTACTTC. Translation gives CASSIREKETQYF.